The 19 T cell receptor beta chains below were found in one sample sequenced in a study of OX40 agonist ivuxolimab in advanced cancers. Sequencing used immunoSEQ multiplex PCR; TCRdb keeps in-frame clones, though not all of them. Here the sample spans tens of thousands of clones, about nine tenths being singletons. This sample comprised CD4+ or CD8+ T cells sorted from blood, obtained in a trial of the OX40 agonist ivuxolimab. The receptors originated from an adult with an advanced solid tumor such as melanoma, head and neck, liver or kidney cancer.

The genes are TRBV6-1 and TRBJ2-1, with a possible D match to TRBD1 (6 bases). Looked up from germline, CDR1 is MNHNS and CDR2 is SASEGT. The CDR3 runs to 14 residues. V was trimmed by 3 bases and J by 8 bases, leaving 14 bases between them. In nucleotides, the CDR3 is TGTGCCAGCAGTGACCCACAGGGTTTCGATGAGCAGTTCTTC. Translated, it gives CASSDPQGFDEQFF.

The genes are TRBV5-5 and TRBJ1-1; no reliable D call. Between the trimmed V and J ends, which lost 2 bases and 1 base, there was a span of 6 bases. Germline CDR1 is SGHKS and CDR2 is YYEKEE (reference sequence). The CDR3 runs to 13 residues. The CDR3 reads CASSLTPNTEAFF. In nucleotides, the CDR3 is TGTGCCAGCAGCTTAACACCGAACACTGAAGCTTTCTTT.

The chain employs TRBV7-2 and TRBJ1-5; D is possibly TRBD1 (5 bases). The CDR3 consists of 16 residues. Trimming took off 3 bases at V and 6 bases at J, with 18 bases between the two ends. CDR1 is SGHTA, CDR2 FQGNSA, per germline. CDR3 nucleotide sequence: TGTGCCAGCAGCTTCGAGGGGTCTGGGATCAGTCAGCCCCAGCATTTT. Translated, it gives CASSFEGSGISQPQHF.

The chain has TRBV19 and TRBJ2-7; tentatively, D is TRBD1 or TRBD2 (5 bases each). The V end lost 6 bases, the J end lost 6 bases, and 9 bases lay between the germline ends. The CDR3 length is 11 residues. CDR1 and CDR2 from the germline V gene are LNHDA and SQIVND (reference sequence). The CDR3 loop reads CASRRGAEQYF. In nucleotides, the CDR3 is TGTGCCAGTAGGAGAGGGGCCGAGCAGTACTTC.

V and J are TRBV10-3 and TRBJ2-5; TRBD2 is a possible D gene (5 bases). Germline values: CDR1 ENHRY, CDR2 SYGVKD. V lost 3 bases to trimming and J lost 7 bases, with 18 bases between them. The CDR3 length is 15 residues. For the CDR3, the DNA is TGTGCCATCAGTGAATCGAACCCCTCTGCGGGGACCCAGTACTTC. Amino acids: CAISESNPSAGTQYF.

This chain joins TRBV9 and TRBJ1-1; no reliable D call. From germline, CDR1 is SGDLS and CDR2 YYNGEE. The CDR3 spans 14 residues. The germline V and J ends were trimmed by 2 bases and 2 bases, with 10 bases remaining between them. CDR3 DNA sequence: TGTGCCAGCAGCGTGGCAGAACTTAACACTGAAGCTTTCTTT. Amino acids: CASSVAELNTEAFF.

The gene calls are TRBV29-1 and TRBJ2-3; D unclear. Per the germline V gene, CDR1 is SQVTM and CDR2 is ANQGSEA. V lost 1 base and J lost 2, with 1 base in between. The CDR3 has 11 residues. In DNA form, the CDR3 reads TGCAGCGTTGAAGTCACAGATACGCAGTATTTT. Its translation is CSVEVTDTQYF.

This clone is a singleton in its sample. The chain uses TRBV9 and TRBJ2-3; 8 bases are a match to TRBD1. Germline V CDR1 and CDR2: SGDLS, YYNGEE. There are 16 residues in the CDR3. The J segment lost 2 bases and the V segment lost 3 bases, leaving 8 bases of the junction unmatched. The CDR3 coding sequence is TGTGCCAGCAGCGAATCCGGGACAGGAGCCACAGATACGCAGTATTTT. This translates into CASSESGTGATDTQYF.

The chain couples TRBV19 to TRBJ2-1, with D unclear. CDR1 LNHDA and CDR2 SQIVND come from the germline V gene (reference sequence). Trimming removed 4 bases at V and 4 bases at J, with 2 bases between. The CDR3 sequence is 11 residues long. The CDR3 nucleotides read TGTGCCAGTAGTACGTACAATGAGCAGTTCTTC. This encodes CASSTYNEQFF.

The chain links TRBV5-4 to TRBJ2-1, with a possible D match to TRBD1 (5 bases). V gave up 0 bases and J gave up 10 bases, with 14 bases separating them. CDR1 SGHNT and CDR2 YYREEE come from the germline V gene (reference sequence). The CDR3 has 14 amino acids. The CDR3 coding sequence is TGTGCCAGCAGCTTGGCCGGCAGGGTAGAGGAGCAGTTCTTC. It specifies CASSLAGRVEEQFF.

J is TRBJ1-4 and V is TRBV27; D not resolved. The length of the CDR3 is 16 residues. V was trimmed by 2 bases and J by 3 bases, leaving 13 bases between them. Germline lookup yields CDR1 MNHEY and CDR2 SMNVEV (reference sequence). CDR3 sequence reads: CASSLGQTRSNEKLFF. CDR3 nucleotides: TGTGCCAGCAGTTTAGGCCAGACACGTTCTAATGAAAAACTGTTTTTT.

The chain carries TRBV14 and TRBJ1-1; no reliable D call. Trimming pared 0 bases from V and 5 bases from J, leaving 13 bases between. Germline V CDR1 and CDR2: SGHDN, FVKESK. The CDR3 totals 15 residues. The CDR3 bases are TGTGCCAGCAGCCAAGAAAGGGTGTCGGGGACTGAAGCTTTCTTT. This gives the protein CASSQERVSGTEAFF. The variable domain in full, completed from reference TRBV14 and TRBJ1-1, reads EAGVTQFPSHSVIEKGQTVTLRCDPISGHDNLYWYRRVMGKEIKFLLHFVKESKQDESGMPNNRFLAERTGGTYSTLKVQPAELEDSGVYFCASSQERVSGTEAFFGQGTRLTVV.

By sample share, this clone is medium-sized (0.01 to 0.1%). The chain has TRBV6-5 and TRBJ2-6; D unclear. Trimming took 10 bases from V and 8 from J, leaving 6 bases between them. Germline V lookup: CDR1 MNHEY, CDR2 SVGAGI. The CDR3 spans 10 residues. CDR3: CATLTNVLTF. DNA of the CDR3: TGTGCCACTCTGACCAACGTCCTGACTTTC.

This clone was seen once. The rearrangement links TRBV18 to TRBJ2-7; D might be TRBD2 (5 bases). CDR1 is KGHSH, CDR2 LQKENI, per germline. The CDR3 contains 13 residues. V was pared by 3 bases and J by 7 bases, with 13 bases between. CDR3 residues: CASSPSGMGEQYF. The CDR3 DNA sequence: TGTGCCAGCTCACCTTCCGGGATGGGTGAGCAGTACTTC.

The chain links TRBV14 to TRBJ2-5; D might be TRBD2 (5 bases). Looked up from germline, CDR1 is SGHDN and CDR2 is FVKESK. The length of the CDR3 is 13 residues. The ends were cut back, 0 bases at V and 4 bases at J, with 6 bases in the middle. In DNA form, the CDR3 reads TGTGCCAGCAGCCAAGAAGAGGGAGAGACCCAGTACTTC. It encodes CASSQEEGETQYF.

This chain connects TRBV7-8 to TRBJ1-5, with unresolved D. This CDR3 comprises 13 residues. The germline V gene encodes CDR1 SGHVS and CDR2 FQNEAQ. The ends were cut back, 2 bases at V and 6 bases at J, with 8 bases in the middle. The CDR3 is CASSLLSGQPQHF. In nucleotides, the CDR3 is TGTGCCAGCAGCTTACTTTCAGGTCAGCCCCAGCATTTT. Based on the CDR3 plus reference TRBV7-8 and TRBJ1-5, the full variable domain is GAGVSQSPRYKVAKRGQDVALRCDPISGHVSLFWYQQALGQGPEFLTYFQNEAQLDKSGLPSDRFFAERPEGSVSTLKIQRTQQEDSAVYLCASSLLSGQPQHFGDGTRLSIL.

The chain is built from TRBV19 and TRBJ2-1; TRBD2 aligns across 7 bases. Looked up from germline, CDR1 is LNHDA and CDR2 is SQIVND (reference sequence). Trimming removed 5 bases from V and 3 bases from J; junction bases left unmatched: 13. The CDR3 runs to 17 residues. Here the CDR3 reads CASSSRQRGGDYNEQFF. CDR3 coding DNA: TGTGCCAGTAGTTCCCGCCAGCGGGGAGGGGACTACAATGAGCAGTTCTTC.

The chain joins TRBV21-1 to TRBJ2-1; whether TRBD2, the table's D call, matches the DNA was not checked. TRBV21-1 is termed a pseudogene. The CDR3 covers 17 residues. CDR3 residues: CASRRGLAGVGYNEQFF. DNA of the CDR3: TGTGCCAGCAGGAGGGGACTAGCGGGAGTAGGGTACAATGAGCAGTTCTTC.

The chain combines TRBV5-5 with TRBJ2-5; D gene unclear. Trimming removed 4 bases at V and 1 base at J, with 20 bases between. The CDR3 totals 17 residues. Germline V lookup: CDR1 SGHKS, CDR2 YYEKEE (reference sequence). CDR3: CASSPSLSSGFQETQYF. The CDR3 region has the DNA TGTGCCAGCAGCCCCAGCCTGTCGAGTGGATTCCAAGAGACCCAGTACTTC.